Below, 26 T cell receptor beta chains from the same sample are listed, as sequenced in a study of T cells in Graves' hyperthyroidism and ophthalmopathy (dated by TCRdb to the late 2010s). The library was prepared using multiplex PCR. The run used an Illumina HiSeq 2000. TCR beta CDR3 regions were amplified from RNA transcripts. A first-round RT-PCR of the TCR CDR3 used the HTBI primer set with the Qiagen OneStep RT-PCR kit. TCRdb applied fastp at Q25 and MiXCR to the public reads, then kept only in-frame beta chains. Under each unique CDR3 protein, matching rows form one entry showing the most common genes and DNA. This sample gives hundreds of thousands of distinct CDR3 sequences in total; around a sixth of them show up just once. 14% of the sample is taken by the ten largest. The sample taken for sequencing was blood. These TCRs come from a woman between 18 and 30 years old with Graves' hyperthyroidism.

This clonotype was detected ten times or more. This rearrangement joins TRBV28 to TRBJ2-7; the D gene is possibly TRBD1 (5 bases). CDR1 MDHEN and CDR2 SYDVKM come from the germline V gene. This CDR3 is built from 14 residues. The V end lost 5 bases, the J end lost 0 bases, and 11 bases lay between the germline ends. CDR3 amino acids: CASSPQVTSYEQYF. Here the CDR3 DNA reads TGTGCCAGCAGTCCACAGGTTACCTCCTACGAGCAGTACTTC.

CDR3 sequence (DNA): TGTGGCTCTAGCGGGGGGTTCACAGATACGCAGTATTTT. This sequence encodes CGSSGGFTDTQYF. The chain uses TRBV19 and TRBJ2-3; 11 bases match TRBD2. Germline lookup yields CDR1 LNHDA and CDR2 SQIVND (reference sequence). CDR3 size: 13 residues.

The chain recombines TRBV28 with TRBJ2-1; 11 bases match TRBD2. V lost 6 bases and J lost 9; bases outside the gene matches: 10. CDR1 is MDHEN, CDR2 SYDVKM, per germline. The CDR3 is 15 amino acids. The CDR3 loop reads CASSPTSGSIAEQFF. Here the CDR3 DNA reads TGTGCCAGCAGCCCTACTAGCGGGAGTATTGCTGAGCAGTTCTTC.

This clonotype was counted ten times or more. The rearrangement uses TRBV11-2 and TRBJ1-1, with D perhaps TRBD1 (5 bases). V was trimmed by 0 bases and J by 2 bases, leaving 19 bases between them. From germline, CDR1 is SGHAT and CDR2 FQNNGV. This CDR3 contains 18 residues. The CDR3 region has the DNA TGTGCCAGCAGCTTAGATAGTCAAACAGGAGTATTAAACACTGAAGCTTTCTTT. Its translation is CASSLDSQTGVLNTEAFF.

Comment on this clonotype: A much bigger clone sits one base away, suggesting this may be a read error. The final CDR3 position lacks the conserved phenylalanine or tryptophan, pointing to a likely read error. In nucleotides, the CDR3 is TGTGCCAGCAGTTTATTTTTAGCGGGAGGGCCCCGAGAGACCCAGTACCTC. Its protein product is CASSLFLAGGPRETQYL. The gene calls are TRBV12-3 or TRBV12-4 and TRBJ2-5; 11 nucleotides agree with TRBD2. This CDR3 spans 17 amino acids. After removal of 2 bases from V and 4 bases from J, the junction contained 9 bases not matched to a gene.

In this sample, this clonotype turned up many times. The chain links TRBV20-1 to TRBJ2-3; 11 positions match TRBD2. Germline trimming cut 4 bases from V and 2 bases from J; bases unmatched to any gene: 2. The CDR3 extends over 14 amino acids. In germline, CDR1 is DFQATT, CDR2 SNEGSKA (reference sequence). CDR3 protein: CSATSGGFTDTQYF. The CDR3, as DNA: TGCAGTGCTACTAGCGGGGGGTTCACAGATACGCAGTATTTT.

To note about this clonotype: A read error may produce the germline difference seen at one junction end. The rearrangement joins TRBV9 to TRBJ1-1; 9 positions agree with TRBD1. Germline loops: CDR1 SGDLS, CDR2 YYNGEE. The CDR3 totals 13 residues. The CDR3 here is CTSSRDRDTEAFF. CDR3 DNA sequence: TGTACCAGCAGCCGGGACAGGGACACTGAAGCTTTCTTT.

The CDR3 sequence is CATSDSGQGNTGELFF. DNA of the CDR3: TGTGCCACCAGTGATTCCGGACAGGGGAACACCGGGGAGCTGTTTTTT. The V and J genes are TRBV24-1 and TRBJ2-2; 8 positions match TRBD1. The V and J ends lost 2 bases and 1 base, in that order; junction bases with no gene match: 2. The germline V gene has CDR1 KGHDR and CDR2 SFDVKD. CDR3 length: 16 amino acids.

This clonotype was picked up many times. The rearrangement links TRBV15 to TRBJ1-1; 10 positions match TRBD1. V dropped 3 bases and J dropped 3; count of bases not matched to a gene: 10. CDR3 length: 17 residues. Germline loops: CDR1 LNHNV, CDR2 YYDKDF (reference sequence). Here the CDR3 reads CATSSLRSGTGDTEAFF. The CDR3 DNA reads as TGTGCCACCAGCAGCCTACGCTCCGGGACAGGGGACACTGAAGCTTTCTTT. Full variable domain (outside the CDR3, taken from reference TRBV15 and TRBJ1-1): DAMVIQNPRYQVTQFGKPVTLSCSQTLNHNVMYWYQQKSSQAPKLLFHYYDKDFNNEADTPDNFQSRRPNTSFCFLDIRSPGLGDTAMYLCATSSLRSGTGDTEAFFGQGTRLTVV.

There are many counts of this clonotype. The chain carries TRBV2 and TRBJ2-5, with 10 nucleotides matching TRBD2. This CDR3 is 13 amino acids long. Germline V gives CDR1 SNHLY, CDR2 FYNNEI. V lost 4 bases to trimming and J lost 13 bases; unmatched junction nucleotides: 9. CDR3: CASSVSSGGLTYF. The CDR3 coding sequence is TGTGCCAGCAGTGTTTCTAGCGGGGGTTTAACGTACTTC.

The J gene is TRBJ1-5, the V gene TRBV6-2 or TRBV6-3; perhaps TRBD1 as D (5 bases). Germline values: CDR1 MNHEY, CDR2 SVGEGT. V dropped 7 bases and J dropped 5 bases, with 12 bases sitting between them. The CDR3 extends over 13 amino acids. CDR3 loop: CASTGGGHQPQHF. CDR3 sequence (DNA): TGTGCCAGCACGGGGGGTGGACATCAGCCCCAGCATTTT.

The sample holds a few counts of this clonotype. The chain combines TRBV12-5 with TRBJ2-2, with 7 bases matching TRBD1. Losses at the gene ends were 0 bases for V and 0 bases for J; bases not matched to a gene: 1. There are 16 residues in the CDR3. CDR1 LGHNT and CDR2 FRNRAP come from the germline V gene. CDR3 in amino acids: CASGLVGTANTGELFF. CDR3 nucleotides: TGTGCTAGTGGTTTGGTCGGGACAGCGAACACCGGGGAGCTGTTTTTT.

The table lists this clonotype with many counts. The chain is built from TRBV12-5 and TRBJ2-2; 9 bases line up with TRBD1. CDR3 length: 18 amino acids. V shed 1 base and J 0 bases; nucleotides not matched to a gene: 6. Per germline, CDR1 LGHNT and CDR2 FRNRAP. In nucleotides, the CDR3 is TGTGCTAGTGGTTTGGGGACAGGGGCGCCTACGAACACCGGGGAGCTGTTTTTT. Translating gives CASGLGTGAPTNTGELFF.

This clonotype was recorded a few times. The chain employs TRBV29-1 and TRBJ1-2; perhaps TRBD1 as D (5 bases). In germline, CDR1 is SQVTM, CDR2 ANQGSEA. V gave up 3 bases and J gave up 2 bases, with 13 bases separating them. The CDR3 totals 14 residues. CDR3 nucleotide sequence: TGCAGCGTTGACGGGGGGTCTATGAACTATGGCTACACCTTC. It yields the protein CSVDGGSMNYGYTF.

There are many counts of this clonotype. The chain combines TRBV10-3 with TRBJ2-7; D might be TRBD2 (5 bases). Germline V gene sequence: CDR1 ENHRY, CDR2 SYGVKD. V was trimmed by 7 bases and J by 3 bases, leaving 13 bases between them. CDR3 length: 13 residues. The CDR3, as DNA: TGTGCCATCAAAGAGGGATCGGGCTACGAGCAGTACTTC. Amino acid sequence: CAIKEGSGYEQYF.

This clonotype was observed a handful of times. CDR3 loop: CASSQGLAGGPSTDTQYF. CDR3 sequence (DNA): TGTGCCAGCAGCCAAGGACTAGCGGGGGGGCCTAGCACAGATACGCAGTATTTT. This chain uses TRBV7-2 with TRBJ2-3; 15 bases are shared with TRBD2. The V gene end was trimmed by 5 bases and the J gene end by 0 bases; junction bases not matched to a gene: 6. The CDR3 is 18 residues long. Germline V gene sequence: CDR1 SGHTA, CDR2 FQGNSA. Supplemented by reference TRBV7-2 and TRBJ2-3, the full variable domain reads GAGVSQSPSNKVTEKGKDVELRCDPISGHTALYWYRQSLGQGLEFLIYFQGNSAPDKSGLPSDRFSAERTGGSVSTLTIQRTQQEDSAVYLCASSQGLAGGPSTDTQYFGPGTRLTVL.

CDR3 sequence: CASSPGRGGVAGNTIYF. The DNA for the CDR3 is TGTGCCAGCAGCCCCGGGCGGGGGGGAGTTGCAGGAAACACCATATATTTT. The rearrangement joins TRBV7-8 to TRBJ1-3; D possibly corresponds to TRBD1 (5 bases). The CDR3 extends over 17 amino acids. CDR1 and CDR2 (germline): SGHVS, FQNEAQ. The V and J ends lost 5 bases and 4 bases respectively, with 21 bases between them.

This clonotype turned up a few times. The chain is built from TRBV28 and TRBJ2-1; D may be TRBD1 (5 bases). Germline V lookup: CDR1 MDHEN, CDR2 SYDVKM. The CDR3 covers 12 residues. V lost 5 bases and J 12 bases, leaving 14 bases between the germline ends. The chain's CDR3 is CASSPPGNGQFF. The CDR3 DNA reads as TGTGCCAGCAGTCCACCAGGGAACGGGCAGTTCTTC.

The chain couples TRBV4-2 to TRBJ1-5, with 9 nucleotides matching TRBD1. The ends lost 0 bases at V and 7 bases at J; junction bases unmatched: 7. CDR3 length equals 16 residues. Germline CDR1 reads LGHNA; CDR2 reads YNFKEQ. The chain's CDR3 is CASSQDRTGGRQPQHF. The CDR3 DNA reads TGTGCCAGCAGCCAAGATCGAACAGGGGGCCGGCAGCCCCAGCATTTT.

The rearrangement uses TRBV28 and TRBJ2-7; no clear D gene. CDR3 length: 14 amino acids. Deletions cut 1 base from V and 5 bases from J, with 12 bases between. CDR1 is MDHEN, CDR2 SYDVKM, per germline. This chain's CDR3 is CASSLSARVHEQYF. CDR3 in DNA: TGTGCCAGCAGTTTATCGGCTCGTGTCCACGAGCAGTACTTC.

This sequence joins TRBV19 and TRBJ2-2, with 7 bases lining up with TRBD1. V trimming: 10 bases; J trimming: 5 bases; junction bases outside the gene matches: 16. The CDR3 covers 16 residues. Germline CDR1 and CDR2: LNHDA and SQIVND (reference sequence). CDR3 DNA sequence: TGTGCCACCAAAAATCCGGGACAGACATGGACCGGGGAGCTGTTTTTT. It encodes CATKNPGQTWTGELFF.

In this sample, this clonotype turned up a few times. Here the CDR3 DNA reads TGTGCCAGCAGCATCACAGGTTCACACACTGAAGCTTTCTTT. This codes for CASSITGSHTEAFF. This sequence joins TRBV5-6 and TRBJ1-1; weak D call: TRBD1 (5 bases). The V gene's germline CDR1 is SGHDT and CDR2 YYEEEE. This CDR3 is built from 14 residues. The V and J ends lost 4 bases and 3 bases respectively, with 13 bases between them.

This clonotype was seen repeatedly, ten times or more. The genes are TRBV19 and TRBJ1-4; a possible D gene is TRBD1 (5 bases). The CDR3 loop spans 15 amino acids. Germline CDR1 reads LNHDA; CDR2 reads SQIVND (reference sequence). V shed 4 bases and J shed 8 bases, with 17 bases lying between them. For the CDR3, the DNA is TGTGCCAGTAGTACACCTCTCGGGACGAGCGAAAAACTGTTTTTT. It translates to CASSTPLGTSEKLFF.

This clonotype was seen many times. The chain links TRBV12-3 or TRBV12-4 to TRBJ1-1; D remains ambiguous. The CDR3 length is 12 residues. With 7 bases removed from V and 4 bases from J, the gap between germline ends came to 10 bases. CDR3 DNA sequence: TGTGCCAGCACCGAGGAGGGCACTGAAGCTTTCTTT. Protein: CASTEEGTEAFF.

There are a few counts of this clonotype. This chain's CDR3 is CASSQVAGTTDTQYF. CDR3 bases: TGTGCCAGCAGCCAAGTCGCCGGGACCACAGATACGCAGTATTTT. The V gene is TRBV3-1, the J gene TRBJ2-3; D could derive from TRBD1 or TRBD2 (5 bases each). The V and J ends lost 1 base and 2 bases respectively, with 10 bases between them. The germline gives CDR1 LGHDT, CDR2 YNNKEL (reference sequence). The CDR3 extends over 15 amino acids.

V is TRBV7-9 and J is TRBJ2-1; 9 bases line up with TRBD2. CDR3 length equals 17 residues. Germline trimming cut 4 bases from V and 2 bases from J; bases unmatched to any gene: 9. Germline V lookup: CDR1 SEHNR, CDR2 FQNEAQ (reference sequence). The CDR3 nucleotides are TGTGCCAGCAGCTACCGGGCGGGGGGGGCGGCCTACAATGAGCAGTTCTTC. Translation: CASSYRAGGAAYNEQFF.